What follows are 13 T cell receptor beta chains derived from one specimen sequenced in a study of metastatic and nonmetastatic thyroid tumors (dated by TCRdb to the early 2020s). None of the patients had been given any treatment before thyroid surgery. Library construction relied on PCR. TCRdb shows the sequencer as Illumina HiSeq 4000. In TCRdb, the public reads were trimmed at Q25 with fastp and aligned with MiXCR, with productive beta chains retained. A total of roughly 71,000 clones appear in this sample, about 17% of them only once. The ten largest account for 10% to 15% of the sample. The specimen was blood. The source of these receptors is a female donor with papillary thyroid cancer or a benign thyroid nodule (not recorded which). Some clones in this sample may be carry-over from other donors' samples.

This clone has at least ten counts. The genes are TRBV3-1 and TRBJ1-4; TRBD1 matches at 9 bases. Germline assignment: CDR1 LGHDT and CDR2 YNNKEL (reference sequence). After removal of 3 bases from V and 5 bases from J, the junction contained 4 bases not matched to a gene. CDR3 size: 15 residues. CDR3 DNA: TGTGCCAGCAGCCAGAGAGGACAGGGGAATGAAAAACTGTTTTTT. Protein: CASSQRGQGNEKLFF.

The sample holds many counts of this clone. This CDR3 reads CASSPKGYLRNEQFF. CDR3 DNA sequence: TGTGCCAGCAGCCCGAAGGGCTACCTACGCAATGAGCAGTTCTTC. The chain carries TRBV11-3 and TRBJ2-1; no firm D call. The CDR3 contains 15 residues. Germline values: CDR1 SGHNT, CDR2 YENEEA. Between the trimmed V and J ends, which lost 5 bases and 6 bases, there was a span of 17 bases.

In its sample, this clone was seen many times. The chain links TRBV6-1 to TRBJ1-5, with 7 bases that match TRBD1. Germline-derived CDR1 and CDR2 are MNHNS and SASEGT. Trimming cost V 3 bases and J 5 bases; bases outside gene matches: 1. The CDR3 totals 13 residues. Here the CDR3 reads CASSDDRDQPQHF. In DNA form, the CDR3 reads TGTGCCAGCAGTGATGACAGGGATCAGCCCCAGCATTTT.

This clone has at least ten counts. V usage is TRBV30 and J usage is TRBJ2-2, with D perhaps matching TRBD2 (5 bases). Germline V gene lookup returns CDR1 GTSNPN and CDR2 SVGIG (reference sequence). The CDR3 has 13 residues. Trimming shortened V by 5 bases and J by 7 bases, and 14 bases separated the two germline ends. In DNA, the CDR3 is TGTGCCTGGGGATCCTTCGGGGACGGGGAGCTGTTTTTT. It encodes CAWGSFGDGELFF. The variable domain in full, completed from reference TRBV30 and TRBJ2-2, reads SQTIHQWPATLVQPVGSPLSLECTVEGTSNPNLYWYRQAAGRGLQLLFYSVGIGQISSEVPQNLSASRPQDRQFILSSKKLLLSDSGFYLCAWGSFGDGELFFGEGSRLTVL.

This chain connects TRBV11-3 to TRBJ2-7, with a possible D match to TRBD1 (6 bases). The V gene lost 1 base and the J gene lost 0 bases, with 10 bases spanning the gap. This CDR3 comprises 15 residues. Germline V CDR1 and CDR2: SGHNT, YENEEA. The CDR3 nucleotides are TGTGCCAGCAGCTTAGTAACAGGGAGCTCCTACGAGCAGTACTTC. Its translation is CASSLVTGSSYEQYF.

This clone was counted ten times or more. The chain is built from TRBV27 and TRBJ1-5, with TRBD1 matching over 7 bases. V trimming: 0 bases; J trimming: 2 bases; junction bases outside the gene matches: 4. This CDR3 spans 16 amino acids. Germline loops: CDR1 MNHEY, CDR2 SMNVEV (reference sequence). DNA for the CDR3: TGTGCCAGCAGTTTATCGGGGCAGGGGGGCAATCAGCCCCAGCATTTT. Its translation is CASSLSGQGGNQPQHF.

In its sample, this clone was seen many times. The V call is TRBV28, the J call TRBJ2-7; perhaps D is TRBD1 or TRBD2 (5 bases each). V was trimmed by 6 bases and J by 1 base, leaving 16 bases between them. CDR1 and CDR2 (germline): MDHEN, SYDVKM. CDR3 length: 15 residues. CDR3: CASRVVGDGSYEQYF. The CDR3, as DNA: TGTGCCAGCAGGGTGGTTGGGGACGGATCCTACGAGCAGTACTTC. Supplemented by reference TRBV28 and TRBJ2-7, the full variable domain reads DVKVTQSSRYLVKRTGEKVFLECVQDMDHENMFWYRQDPGLGLRLIYFSYDVKMKEKGDIPEGYSVSREKKERFSLILESASTNQTSMYLCASRVVGDGSYEQYFGPGTRLTVT.

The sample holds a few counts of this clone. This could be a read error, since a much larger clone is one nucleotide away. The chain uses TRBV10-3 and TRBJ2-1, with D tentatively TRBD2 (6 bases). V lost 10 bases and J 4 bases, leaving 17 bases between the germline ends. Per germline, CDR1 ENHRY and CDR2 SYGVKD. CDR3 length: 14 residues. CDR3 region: CATKPGAGYNEQFF. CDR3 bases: TGTGCCACCAAGCCCGGGGCGGGATACAATGAGCAGTTCTTC.

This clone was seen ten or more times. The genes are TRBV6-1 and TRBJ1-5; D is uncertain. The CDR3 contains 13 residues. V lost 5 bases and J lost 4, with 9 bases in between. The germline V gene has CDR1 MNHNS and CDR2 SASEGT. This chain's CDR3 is CASSQRGNQPQHF. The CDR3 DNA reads TGTGCCAGCAGTCAAAGAGGGAATCAGCCCCAGCATTTT.

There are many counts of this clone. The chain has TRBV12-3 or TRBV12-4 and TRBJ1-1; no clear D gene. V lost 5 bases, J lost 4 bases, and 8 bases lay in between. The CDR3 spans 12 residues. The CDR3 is CASSRVGTEAFF. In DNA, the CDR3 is TGTGCCAGCAGTCGGGTGGGCACTGAAGCTTTCTTT.

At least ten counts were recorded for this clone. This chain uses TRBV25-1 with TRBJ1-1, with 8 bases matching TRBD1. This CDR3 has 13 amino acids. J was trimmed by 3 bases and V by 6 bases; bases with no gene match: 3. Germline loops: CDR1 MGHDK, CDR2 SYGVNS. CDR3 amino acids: CASSTQGDTEAFF. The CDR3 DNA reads TGTGCCAGCAGCACACAGGGGGACACTGAAGCTTTCTTT.

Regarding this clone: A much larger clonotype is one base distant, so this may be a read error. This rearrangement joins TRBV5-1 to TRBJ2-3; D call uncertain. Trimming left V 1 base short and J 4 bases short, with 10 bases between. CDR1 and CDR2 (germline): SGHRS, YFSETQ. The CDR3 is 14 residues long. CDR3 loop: CASSLPVEPDTQYF. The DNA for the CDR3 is TGCGCCAGCAGCTTGCCCGTGGAGCCAGATACGCAGTATTTT.

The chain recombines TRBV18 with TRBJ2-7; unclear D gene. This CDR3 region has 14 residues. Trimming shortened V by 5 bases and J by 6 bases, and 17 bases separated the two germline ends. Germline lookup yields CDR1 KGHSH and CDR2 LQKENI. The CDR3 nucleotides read TGTGCCAGCTCATCGAGACTTACACTACGCGAGCAGTACTTC. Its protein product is CASSSRLTLREQYF.